The 18 T cell receptor beta chains below come from one sample, sequenced in a study of technical replicates of blood from a handful of donors. Repertoires were generated with immunoSEQ multiplex PCR, while TCRdb's copy carries only in-frame clones and drops some. Of roughly 80,000 clones in the sample, just over 95% were seen once. Sequenced material: T cells isolated from PBMCs. All receptors derive from a human donor in good health.

The CDR3 nucleotides read TGTGCCAGCAGTGCGGACAGTCCGGGTAGCACAGATACGCAGTATTTT. Encoded protein: CASSADSPGSTDTQYF. This rearrangement joins TRBV6-4 to TRBJ2-3; maybe TRBD1 (6 bases). The CDR3 is 16 residues long. CDR1 is MRHNA and CDR2 is SNTAGT in the germline V gene. V was shortened by 4 bases and J by 0 bases, with 14 bases between the two germline ends.

This chain connects TRBV7-9 to TRBJ2-3, with 10 bases aligning to TRBD2. The length of the CDR3 is 14 residues. J gave up 9 bases and V 2 bases, and 5 bases lay outside the gene matches. Germline assignment: CDR1 SEHNR and CDR2 FQNEAQ (reference sequence). CDR3 nucleotides: TGTGCCAGCAGCTTACTAGCGGGAGTAGAAACGCAGTATTTT. This translates into CASSLLAGVETQYF.

The chain couples TRBV5-6 to TRBJ2-5, with D perhaps matching TRBD1 (5 bases). This CDR3 comprises 14 residues. Germline CDR1 SGHDT, CDR2 YYEEEE. Trimming stripped 4 bases from V and 5 bases from J, with 15 bases between. The CDR3 nucleotides are TGTGCCAGCAGCCTGACCAGGGTCGGCGAGACCCAGTACTTC. Its protein product is CASSLTRVGETQYF.

The chain employs TRBV7-8 and TRBJ2-1, with TRBD2 matching 8 bases. The germline CDR1 and CDR2 sequences are SGHVS and FQNEAQ. After removal of 5 bases from V and 4 bases from J, the junction contained 7 bases not matched to a gene. The CDR3 sequence is 15 residues long. The CDR3 reads CASSILAVAYNEQFF. CDR3 DNA: TGTGCCAGCAGCATACTAGCGGTTGCTTACAATGAGCAGTTCTTC.

This chain joins TRBV11-2 and TRBJ1-1; weak D call: TRBD1 (5 bases). CDR3 length equals 13 residues. The germline V gene has CDR1 SGHAT and CDR2 FQNNGV. The germline V and J ends were trimmed by 2 bases and 4 bases, with 8 bases remaining between them. The CDR3 loop reads CASSLRRGTEAFF. The CDR3 nucleotides read TGTGCCAGCAGCTTACGGAGGGGCACTGAAGCTTTCTTT.

This sequence joins TRBV5-4 and TRBJ1-6; D unresolved. CDR3 length: 14 amino acids. V gave up 4 bases and J gave up 8 bases, with 13 bases separating them. Germline V gene lookup returns CDR1 SGHNT and CDR2 YYREEE (reference sequence). CDR3: CASSASGFDSPLHF. CDR3 sequence (DNA): TGTGCCAGCAGCGCGTCAGGCTTTGATTCACCCCTCCACTTT.

The V call is TRBV14, the J call TRBJ2-1, with 7 bases lining up with TRBD1. V was clipped by 0 bases and J by 3 bases; unmatched bases: 11. The length of the CDR3 is 18 residues. Germline V gene sequence: CDR1 SGHDN, CDR2 FVKESK. CDR3 bases: TGTGCCAGCAGCCAAGATTTGGGCATAGGGGGCGTCTACAATGAGCAGTTCTTC. Its translation is CASSQDLGIGGVYNEQFF.

CDR3 amino acids: CASRDRSNSPLHF. The CDR3 DNA sequence: TGTGCCAGTCGGGACAGGTCTAATTCACCCCTCCACTTT. The genes are TRBV25-1 and TRBJ1-6; TRBD1 matches 8 bases. Per the germline V gene, CDR1 is MGHDK and CDR2 is SYGVNS. Trimming removed 9 bases from V and 6 bases from J; junction bases left unmatched: 4. There are 13 residues in the CDR3.

This clone was picked up one time. The chain has TRBV4-1 and TRBJ2-1, with TRBD1 identical over 9 bases. Germline trimming cut 4 bases from V and 7 bases from J; bases unmatched to any gene: 8. The CDR3 length is 15 residues. Germline assignment: CDR1 MGHRA and CDR2 YSYEKL. CDR3 residues: CASSRAGTGFNEQFF. The CDR3 DNA sequence: TGCGCCAGCAGCCGGGCCGGGACAGGGTTTAATGAGCAGTTCTTC.

The rearrangement links TRBV5-6 to TRBJ2-1; 7 nucleotides match TRBD2. The CDR3 sequence is 17 residues long. From germline, CDR1 is SGHDT and CDR2 YYEEEE. After removal of 4 bases from V and 0 bases from J, the junction contained 10 bases not matched to a gene. Here the CDR3 reads CASSGDLREISYNEQFF. CDR3 sequence (DNA): TGTGCCAGCAGCGGGGACTTGCGGGAGATCTCCTACAATGAGCAGTTCTTC. The complete variable domain, with remaining parts taken from reference TRBV5-6 and TRBJ2-1, reads DAGVTQSPTHLIKTRGQQVTLRCSPKSGHDTVSWYQQALGQGPQFIFQYYEEEERQRGNFPDRFSGHQFPNYSSELNVNALLLGDSALYLCASSGDLREISYNEQFFGPGTRLTVL.

V usage is TRBV10-1 and J usage is TRBJ1-1; 8 bases map to TRBD1. The germline CDR1 and CDR2 sequences are WNHNN and SYGVQD (reference sequence). The J segment lost 1 base and the V segment lost 5 bases, leaving 3 bases of the junction unmatched. The CDR3 has 14 amino acids. The CDR3 spells CASSTGTGNTEAFF. In DNA, the CDR3 is TGCGCCAGCAGTACCGGGACAGGGAACACTGAAGCTTTCTTT.

This chain uses TRBV19 with TRBJ2-2; TRBD2 might be the D (6 bases). This CDR3 comprises 16 residues. V lost 2 bases to trimming and J lost 6 bases, with 16 bases between them. Germline CDR1 is LNHDA and CDR2 is SQIVND (reference sequence). The CDR3 spells CASSIKSGSFAGELFF. CDR3 in DNA: TGTGCCAGTAGTATAAAATCCGGGAGCTTCGCCGGGGAGCTGTTTTTT.

The CDR3: CASSQSGQGVRNTEAFF. DNA for the CDR3: TGCGCCAGCAGCCAATCGGGACAGGGGGTACGGAACACTGAAGCTTTCTTT. The chain recombines TRBV4-1 with TRBJ1-1; 11 bases align to TRBD1. Germline-derived CDR1 and CDR2 are MGHRA and YSYEKL. CDR3 length equals 17 residues. The ends lost 2 bases at V and 1 base at J; junction bases unmatched: 6.

This chain connects TRBV7-7 to TRBJ2-2, with TRBD2 matching over 12 bases. The CDR3 length is 15 residues. V lost 5 bases to trimming and J lost 4 bases; unmatched junction nucleotides: 2. Germline CDR1 SSHAT, CDR2 FNYEAQ (reference sequence). The CDR3 sequence is CASSPTSGSTGELFF. Written as DNA, the CDR3 is TGTGCCAGCAGCCCGACTAGCGGGAGCACCGGGGAGCTGTTTTTT.

J is TRBJ1-4 and V is TRBV4-1; 11 nucleotides align to TRBD1. The CDR3 extends over 20 amino acids. Per the germline V gene, CDR1 is MGHRA and CDR2 is YSYEKL. V dropped 0 bases and J dropped 6; count of bases not matched to a gene: 15. The CDR3 DNA is TGCGCCAGCAGCCAAGAACCAGGGACAGGGGGACATTTCGAGCATGAAAAACTGTTTTTT. It encodes CASSQEPGTGGHFEHEKLFF.

CDR3 DNA sequence: TGCGCCAGCAGCTTGGCCAGGGGAACCAAAAACATTCAGTACTTC. Its translation: CASSLARGTKNIQYF. This chain joins TRBV5-1 and TRBJ2-4; the D gene is possibly TRBD1 (6 bases). CDR3 length equals 15 residues. Germline CDR1 reads SGHRS; CDR2 reads YFSETQ. V was pared by 0 bases and J by 2 bases, with 9 bases between.

The chain employs TRBV19 and TRBJ1-1; D gene ambiguous. With 6 bases removed from V and 6 bases from J, the gap between germline ends came to 11 bases. The germline gives CDR1 LNHDA, CDR2 SQIVND (reference sequence). CDR3 length: 12 residues. The CDR3 loop is CASSAQLPEAFF. CDR3 bases: TGTGCCAGTAGCGCACAGCTTCCTGAAGCTTTCTTT.

This clone occurred once. The CDR3 DNA reads TGTGCCAGCAGCCCCCCCGGGTTTGCTACGCAGTATTTT. Protein: CASSPPGFATQYF. The chain recombines TRBV27 with TRBJ2-3; D not resolved. CDR1 is MNHEY and CDR2 is SMNVEV in the germline V gene (reference sequence). The CDR3 is made up of 13 amino acids. V was shortened by 6 bases and J by 8 bases, with 15 bases between the two germline ends.